This T cell receptor beta chain was identified during a study of human T cells and chemical hapten exposure. On the study more broadly: Patch tests put 0.01% DPC on the upper back, read at 6 days.

This clonotype was counted ten times or more. TCRdb reprocessed the RACE reads via MiXCR and lists one record per CDR3 protein. The data show 80,000 to 100,000 distinct CDR3 sequences, with about 9.6% seen just once and just over 2% held by the top ten. The CDR3 has 12 amino acids. Germline CDR1 reads SGHTA; CDR2 reads FQGNSA. V lost 5 bases to trimming and J lost 7 bases, with 12 bases between them. Time point meaning: patch test 2, 6 weeks after DPC sensitization. Treatment of the sample: therapeutic diphenylcyclopropenone sensitization with weekly scalp DPC. The sequenced sample was whole blood, obtained in connection with sensitization to the hapten diphenylcyclopropenone (DPC). The TCR originated in a woman aged 40 to 49 with alopecia areata. Some clones in this sample may be carry-over from other donors' samples. V gene TRBV7-2 combines with J gene TRBJ2-7; D gene uncertain. The CDR3, as DNA: TGTGCCAGCAGCCCTGGGCGTATAGAGCAGTACTTC. Protein: CASSPGRIEQYF.